These T cell receptor beta chains were read from a single sample in a study of persistence of HIV-infected CD4 T cells. No antigen is known for these receptors. Only in-frame clones appear in the TCRdb table, and some are missing; sequencing was by immunoSEQ multiplex PCR. The data contain about 47,000 clones, roughly nine tenths of them seen just once; the ten biggest clones take up approximately 2%. The specimen comprised CD4+ T cells sorted from PBMCs after roughly 20-hour stimulation, sampled from a patient who received antiretroviral therapy. All receptors derive from an adult man with HIV who was CMV-seropositive. The conserved cysteine and the conserved F or W are not part of the CDR3 here.

>9|TRBV6-5
ASTRGYEQY
>12|TRBV7-9
ASSDLARRPEQY
>12|TRBV7-8
ASNRGQILDEQY
>12|TRBV7-3
ASSLKLGPYEQY
>11|TRBV29-1
SAGAGKSQPQH
>12|TRBV27
ASSSQSWGYGYT
>13|TRBV3-1/TRBV3-2
ASSLSRGRGDTQY
>13|TRBV9
ATSPQGGPRDTQY
>17|TRBV27
ASSLLSPAGTGYHETQY
>12|TRBV10-3
AISNRGRGYEQY
>8|TRBV2
ASSTNEQF
>12|TRBV27
ASSRAGRVQPQH
>11|TRBV19
ASTGQLFEKLF
>14|TRBV4-2
ASSQEWSHSGNTIY
>10|TRBV7-9
ASRADSYEQY
>15|TRBV9
ASSVGGLAGGRNEQF
>12|TRBV5-1
ASSYETTSYGYT
>15|TRBV7-2
ASSLPGQGSLGYGYT
>15|TRBV7-7
ASSLGITGSGANVLT
>12|TRBV15
ATSITPLANEQF
>11|TRBV9
ASSPQTWREQY
>12|TRBV6-5
ASNVIRGTGELF
>13|TRBV25-1
ASSELSLHPSGLF
>12|TRBV6-5
ASSHRTGPNEQF
>13|TRBV19
ASSIGRQVNEKLF
>12|TRBV6-5
ASSGRGEVDTQY
>14|TRBV5-4
ASSYGQGLTNEKLF
>12|TRBV28
ASSPGQGVDGYT